This TCR beta chain came from a study of tumor and adjacent non-tumor tissue in lung cancer. On the study more broadly: Each sample yielded around 4.2 million productive TCRbeta reads on average.

The library came from three nested PCR rounds adapted from ARM-PCR protocols. TCRdb used MiXCR to reprocess the multiplex PCR reads, holding one entry per CDR3 protein. The table shows 85,000 to 130,000 distinct CDR3 sequences, with 50% to 70% occurring only once. Study results and limitations: Compared with tumor, normal lung showed significantly lower TCR diversity.

The template was RNA from unsorted bulk tissue. Distant lung tissue was collected more than 3 cm away from the tumor edge. In this sample, this clonotype turned up a few times. Its antigen is undetermined. A much larger clonotype is one base distant, so this may be a read error. Sequencing was carried out using distant non-tumor lung tissue. The TCR comes from a man aged 25 to 45 with non-small cell lung cancer.

In DNA form, the CDR3 reads TGCAGCCTTGTGGAGGTCACTACCGGGGAGCTGTTTTTT. Protein: CSLVEVTTGELFF. The chain has TRBV29-1 and TRBJ2-2, with a tentative D call TRBD2 (5 bases). V lost 8 bases and J 5 bases, leaving 15 bases between the germline ends. The germline V gene has CDR1 SQVTM and CDR2 ANQGSEA. The CDR3 spans 13 residues.